Reported below is one TCR beta chain. Sequenced by immunoSEQ multiplex PCR; TCRdb stores in-frame clones only, minus some. The sample lists approximately 44,000 clones, 96% occurring once. This sample is part of a study of technical replicates of blood from a handful of donors. The CDR3 consists of 13 residues. Germline CDR1 is MNHNS and CDR2 is SASEGT. Between the trimmed V and J ends, which lost 4 bases and 3 bases, there was a span of 10 bases. V and J are TRBV6-1 and TRBJ2-7; tentatively, D is TRBD1 (6 bases). Sequencing used T cells isolated from PBMCs. The sequence derives from a human donor in good health. CDR3 nucleotide sequence: TGTGCCAGCAGTGGTGGCAGGGGCTACGAGCAGTACTTC. Translating gives CASSGGRGYEQYF.